What follows are 18 T cell receptor beta chains derived from one specimen sequenced in a study of neurological immune-mediated disorders. TCRdb re-analysed the 5' RACE reads in MiXCR, keeping a single row per CDR3 protein. The sample has about 38,000 distinct CDR3 sequences, more than 9% seen once. The sample taken for sequencing was CD4+ T cells from blood. The receptors shown here come from a woman between 25 and 40 years old with HTLV-1-associated myelopathy (HAM/TSP).

The chain uses TRBV5-1 and TRBJ1-1, with D perhaps matching TRBD1 (6 bases). With 4 bases removed from V and 4 bases from J, the gap between germline ends came to 17 bases. Germline CDR1 SGHRS, CDR2 YFSETQ. The CDR3 totals 15 residues. The CDR3 sequence is CASSPATGKTTEAFF. Here the CDR3 DNA reads TGCGCCAGCAGCCCCGCGACAGGAAAGACCACTGAAGCTTTCTTT.

This clonotype came up many times. The chain links TRBV7-9 to TRBJ1-1; the D gene is possibly TRBD1 (5 bases). Trimming left V 1 base short and J 1 base short, with 7 bases between. Germline CDR1 reads SEHNR; CDR2 reads FQNEAQ (reference sequence). The CDR3 has 14 amino acids. The CDR3 DNA follows: TGTGCCAGCAGCTTAGGGACACCGAACACTGAAGCTTTCTTT. Translated: CASSLGTPNTEAFF.

In its sample, this clonotype was seen many times. CDR3 nucleotide sequence: TGCGCCAGCAGCGTTGGCCGGAGCTCCTATAATTCACCCCTCCACTTT. Translation gives CASSVGRSSYNSPLHF. The chain uses TRBV5-1 and TRBJ1-6; D uncertain. Looked up from germline, CDR1 is SGHRS and CDR2 is YFSETQ. The ends were cut back, 4 bases at V and 0 bases at J, with 11 bases in the middle. The length of the CDR3 is 16 residues.

The CDR3 sequence: CASRRGTAENTGELFF. Here the CDR3 DNA reads TGTGCCAGCAGACGAGGGACGGCGGAAAACACCGGGGAGCTGTTTTTT. The J gene is TRBJ2-2, the V gene TRBV12-3 or TRBV12-4; D tentatively fits TRBD1 or TRBD2 (5 bases each). Trimming left V 6 bases short and J 2 bases short, with 16 bases between. The CDR3 runs 16 residues.

This clonotype was picked up many times. This rearrangement joins TRBV2 to TRBJ2-1, with D tentatively TRBD2 (6 bases). V lost 6 bases and J 8 bases, leaving 8 bases between the germline ends. The CDR3 has 11 residues. Germline lookup yields CDR1 SNHLY and CDR2 FYNNEI. CDR3 protein: CASRTSHEQFF. The CDR3 DNA is TGTGCCAGCAGGACTAGTCATGAGCAGTTCTTC.

This clonotype was detected many times. The chain couples TRBV5-5 to TRBJ1-1; TRBD1 is a possible D gene (5 bases). Trimming removed 4 bases from V and 3 bases from J, with 19 bases in between. Germline lookup yields CDR1 SGHKS and CDR2 YYEKEE (reference sequence). The CDR3 totals 16 residues. CDR3 nucleotides: TGTGCCAGCAGCCCCGACCGGGGCCGGTCGCACACTGAAGCTTTCTTT. It codes for CASSPDRGRSHTEAFF.

This clonotype was detected many times. The rearrangement uses TRBV7-2 and TRBJ1-4, with 9 bases that match TRBD1. From germline, CDR1 is SGHTA and CDR2 FQGNSA. The CDR3 has 14 residues. J lost 5 bases, V lost 5 bases, and 3 bases had no gene match. Here the CDR3 reads CASSPDRGNEKLFF. The DNA of the CDR3 is TGTGCCAGCAGCCCCGACAGGGGGAATGAAAAACTGTTTTTT.

This clonotype has ten or more counts. This chain links TRBV7-2 with TRBJ2-3, with 11 bases that match TRBD2. V was clipped by 2 bases and J by 1 base; unmatched bases: 5. There are 17 residues in the CDR3. Per germline, CDR1 SGHTA and CDR2 FQGNSA. CDR3 loop: CASSLRTSGLRTDTQYF. CDR3 bases: TGTGCCAGCAGCTTACGGACTAGCGGGCTACGCACAGATACGCAGTATTTT.

The gene calls are TRBV5-1 and TRBJ1-2; D is unresolved. The CDR3 runs to 11 residues. Germline lookup yields CDR1 SGHRS and CDR2 YFSETQ. V shed 1 base and J shed 5 bases, with 3 bases lying between them. DNA of the CDR3: TGCGCCAGCAGCTTGTATTATGGCTACACCTTC. This gives the protein CASSLYYGYTF.

In its sample, this clonotype was seen many times. V and J are TRBV7-8 and TRBJ2-1; D not certain. The length of the CDR3 is 15 residues. V was shortened by 1 base and J by 0 bases, with 7 bases between the two germline ends. CDR1 and CDR2 (germline): SGHVS, FQNEAQ. In nucleotides, the CDR3 is TGTGCCAGCAGCTTAGACGAGAGCTCCTACAATGAGCAGTTCTTC. It is translated as CASSLDESSYNEQFF.

This clonotype has at least ten counts. The V call is TRBV10-3, the J call TRBJ2-2; the D is unclear. This CDR3 contains 16 residues. Germline V gene sequence: CDR1 ENHRY, CDR2 SYGVKD. Trimming took off 0 bases at V and 6 bases at J, with 14 bases between the two ends. DNA for the CDR3: TGTGCCATCAGTGAGTCGATAGGGTTCGGCCCCGGGGAGCTGTTTTTT. This translates into CAISESIGFGPGELFF.

This clonotype was detected many times. The rearrangement uses TRBV14 and TRBJ2-3; possibly TRBD1 or TRBD2 for D (5 bases each). Trimming took 1 base from V and 7 from J, leaving 6 bases between them. There are 12 residues in the CDR3. The V gene's germline CDR1 is SGHDN and CDR2 FVKESK. The CDR3 sequence is CASSQVGHTQYF. The CDR3, as DNA: TGTGCCAGCAGCCAAGTGGGACATACGCAGTATTTT.

This clonotype was found many times. The J gene is TRBJ2-1, the V gene TRBV4-2; 10 bases match TRBD2. Germline V gene data show CDR1 as LGHNA and CDR2 as YNFKEQ. The CDR3 has 16 residues. V lost 3 bases and J lost 8; bases outside the gene matches: 10. The CDR3 bases are TGTGCCAGCAGCCATTACTTAGCGGGGGGTAGAGATGAGCAGTTCTTC. It is translated as CASSHYLAGGRDEQFF.

This clonotype has a count of ten or more. The chain joins TRBV20-1 to TRBJ2-7, with D possibly TRBD1 on 5 matching bases. The CDR3 contains 11 residues. Germline V gene sequence: CDR1 DFQATT, CDR2 SNEGSKA (reference sequence). The CDR3 DNA sequence: TGCAGCGCGAGCCAGGGCTACGAGCAGTACTTC. This sequence encodes CSASQGYEQYF.

This clonotype was counted ten times or more. This chain joins TRBV20-1 and TRBJ2-1, with D possibly TRBD1 on 6 matching bases. Germline V gene sequence: CDR1 DFQATT, CDR2 SNEGSKA (reference sequence). This CDR3 contains 13 residues. V was shortened by 5 bases and J by 4 bases, with 12 bases between the two germline ends. The CDR3 loop reads CSASRDTYNEQFF. Written as DNA, the CDR3 is TGCAGTGCTTCCCGGGACACGTACAATGAGCAGTTCTTC.

In its sample, this clonotype was seen many times. This sequence joins TRBV7-8 and TRBJ2-5, with a tentative D call TRBD2 (5 bases). Trimming stripped 5 bases from V and 5 bases from J, with 21 bases between. CDR1 is SGHVS and CDR2 is FQNEAQ in the germline V gene. The CDR3 has 16 amino acids. The CDR3 region is CASSGRGSLRAETQYF. The CDR3 region has the DNA TGTGCCAGCAGCGGACGAGGGAGCCTGCGGGCGGAGACCCAGTACTTC.

With regard to this clonotype: A read error may account for a junction end that differs from germline. The rearrangement links TRBV24-1 to TRBJ1-2, with D hard to call. Germline lookup yields CDR1 KGHDR and CDR2 SFDVKD. The CDR3 is made up of 12 amino acids. The CDR3 DNA follows: TGTGACACCAGTAACGGGAACTATGGCTACACATTC. Amino acids: CDTSNGNYGYTF.

This clonotype has ten or more counts. The CDR3, as DNA: TGTGCCAGCAGTTGGTTCAGGAGCAATGAGCAGTTCTTC. Amino acids: CASSWFRSNEQFF. The chain links TRBV12-3 or TRBV12-4 to TRBJ2-1; D gene uncertain. V lost 4 bases, J lost 6 bases, and 10 bases lay in between. This CDR3 has 13 residues.